This TCR beta chain was sequenced for a study of blood T cells in healthy people across ages. The J segment lost 3 bases and the V segment lost 6 bases, leaving 7 bases of the junction unmatched. The CDR3 loop spans 14 amino acids. Germline CDR1 is MNHEY and CDR2 is SVGEGT. Primed by a sample-barcoded 5' primer and a J-beta primer mix, a second PCR proceeded for 7 to 11 cycles. Via MiXCR, TCRdb re-called the 5' RACE reads, giving one row per CDR3 protein. The sample gives some 1,800,000 distinct CDR3 sequences, around 42% of which show up once; under 30% is in the top ten. Healthy Caucasians from Russia aged roughly 6 to 95 served as donors. There were at least 6 micrograms of total RNA extracted from every sample.

The V call is TRBV6-2 or TRBV6-3, the J call TRBJ2-7; 8 nucleotides agree with TRBD1. This TCR came from a human donor in good health. The specimen was blood. DNA for the CDR3: TGTGCCAGCAGCCCGACAGGGGTCAACTACGAGCAGTACTTC. It yields the protein CASSPTGVNYEQYF.